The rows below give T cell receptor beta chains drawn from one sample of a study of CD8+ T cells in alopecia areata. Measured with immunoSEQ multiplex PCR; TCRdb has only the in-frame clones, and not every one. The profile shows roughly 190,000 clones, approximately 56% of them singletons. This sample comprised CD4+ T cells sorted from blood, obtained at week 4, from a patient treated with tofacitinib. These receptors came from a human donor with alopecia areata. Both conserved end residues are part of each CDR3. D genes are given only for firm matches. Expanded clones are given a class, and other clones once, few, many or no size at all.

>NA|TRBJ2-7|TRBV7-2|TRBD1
CASSLGGQVYEQYF
TGTGCCAGCAGCTTAGGAGGACAGGTTTACGAGCAGTACTTC
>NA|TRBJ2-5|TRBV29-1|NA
CSDQGNGETQYF
TGCAGTGATCAGGGGAATGGCGAGACCCAGTACTTC
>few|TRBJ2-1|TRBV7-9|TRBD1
CASSLKGAREQFF
TGTGCCAGCAGCTTAAAGGGGGCTCGGGAGCAGTTCTTC
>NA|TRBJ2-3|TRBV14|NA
CASSQRDTYTDTQYF
TGTGCCAGCAGCCAACGGGACACTTACACAGATACGCAGTATTTT
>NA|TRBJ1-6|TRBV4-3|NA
CASSQEEGSISPLHF
TGCGCCAGCAGCCAAGAGGAAGGTAGCATTTCACCCCTCCACTTT
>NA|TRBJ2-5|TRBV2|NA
CASSDPLGREDQYF
TGTGCCAGCAGTGATCCTCTGGGACGAGAGGACCAGTACTTC
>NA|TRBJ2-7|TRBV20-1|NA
CSASLTYEQYF
TGCAGTGCTAGTCTAACCTACGAGCAGTACTTC
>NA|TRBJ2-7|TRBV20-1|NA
CSARGVREQYF
TGCAGTGCTAGAGGGGTTCGCGAGCAGTACTTC
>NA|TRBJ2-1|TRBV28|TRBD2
CASSRRLARGNEQFF
TGTGCCAGCAGTCGCCGACTAGCGCGAGGCAATGAGCAGTTCTTC
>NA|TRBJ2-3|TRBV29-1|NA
CSPSSGDTQYF
TGCAGCCCCTCCAGTGGGGATACGCAGTATTTT
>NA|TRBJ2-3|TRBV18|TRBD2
CASSPTLAGALTDTQYF
TGTGCCAGCTCACCTACATTAGCGGGGGCCCTCACAGATACGCAGTATTTT
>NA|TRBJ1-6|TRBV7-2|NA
CASSTGLAYNSPLHF
TGTGCCAGCAGCACCGGACTGGCCTATAATTCACCCCTCCACTTT
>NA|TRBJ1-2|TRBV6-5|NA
CASSPAPGHYGYTF
TGTGCCAGCAGCCCCGCCCCGGGGCACTATGGCTACACCTTC
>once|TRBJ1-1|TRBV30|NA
CAWSRGLGNTEAFF
TGTGCCTGGAGTCGTGGTCTGGGCAACACTGAAGCTTTCTTT
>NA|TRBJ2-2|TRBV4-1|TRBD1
CASSQETGQGYTGELFF
TGCGCCAGTAGCCAAGAGACGGGACAGGGATACACCGGGGAGCTGTTTTTT
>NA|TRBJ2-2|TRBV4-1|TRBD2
CASSRPPPGLQNTGELFF
TGCGCCAGCAGCCGGCCCCCTCCGGGACTACAGAACACCGGGGAGCTGTTTTTT
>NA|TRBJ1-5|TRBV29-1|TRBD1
CSVAGTGQQPQHF
TGCAGCGTCGCCGGGACAGGGCAACAGCCCCAGCATTTT
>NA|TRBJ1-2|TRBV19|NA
CASRDNYGYTF
TGTGCCAGTAGGGATAACTATGGCTACACCTTC
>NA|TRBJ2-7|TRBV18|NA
CASSPLSEPYEQYF
TGTGCCAGCTCACCCCTCTCTGAACCCTACGAGCAGTACTTC
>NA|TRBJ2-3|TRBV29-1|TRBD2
CSAMWRGGSTDTQYF
TGCAGCGCTATGTGGCGGGGGGGCTCCACAGATACGCAGTATTTT
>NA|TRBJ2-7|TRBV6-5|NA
CASSYSGQGFEQYF
TGTGCCAGCAGTTATTCGGGGCAGGGGTTTGAGCAGTACTTC
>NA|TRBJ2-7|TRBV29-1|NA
CSGTGASYEQYF
TGCAGCGGCACCGGGGCCTCCTACGAGCAGTACTTC
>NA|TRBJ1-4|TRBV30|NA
CAWSGPGETNEKLFF
TGTGCCTGGAGTGGGCCCGGGGAAACTAATGAAAAACTGTTTTTT
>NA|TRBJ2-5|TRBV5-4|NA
CASSFTVNSEETQYF
TGTGCCAGCAGCTTTACTGTGAACTCAGAAGAGACCCAGTACTTC
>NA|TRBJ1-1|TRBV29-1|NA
CSVLKTHNTEAFF
TGCAGCGTATTAAAGACCCATAACACTGAAGCTTTCTTT
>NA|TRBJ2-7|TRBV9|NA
CASSVGEPEGGEQYF
TGTGCCAGCAGCGTAGGGGAGCCCGAAGGTGGCGAGCAGTACTTC
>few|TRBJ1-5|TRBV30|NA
CAWGQNNQPQHF
TGTGCCTGGGGACAGAATAATCAGCCCCAGCATTTT
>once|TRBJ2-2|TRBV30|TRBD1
CAWSVPTGWTGELFF
TGTGCCTGGAGTGTACCGACAGGGTGGACCGGGGAGCTGTTTTTT
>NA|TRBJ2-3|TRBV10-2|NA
CASGGGQSTDTQYF
TGCGCCAGCGGCGGGGGACAGTCCACAGATACGCAGTATTTT
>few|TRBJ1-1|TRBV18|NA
CASSTLEGTEAFF
TGTGCCAGCTCAACACTTGAAGGCACTGAAGCTTTCTTT
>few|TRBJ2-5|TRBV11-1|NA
CASTLGGPETQYF
TGTGCCAGCACCCTGGGGGGTCCAGAGACCCAGTACTTC
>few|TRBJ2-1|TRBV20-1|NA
CSAPLRGEQFF
TGCAGTGCTCCCCTTAGGGGTGAGCAGTTCTTC
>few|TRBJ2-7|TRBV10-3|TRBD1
CAISEGQGVSYEQYF
TGTGCCATCAGTGAAGGCCAGGGGGTCTCCTACGAGCAGTACTTC
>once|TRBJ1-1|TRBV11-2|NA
CASFGGRGTEAFF
TGTGCCAGCTTCGGGGGCAGGGGCACTGAAGCTTTCTTT
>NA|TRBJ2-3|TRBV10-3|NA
CAIKNRESTDTQYF
TGTGCCATCAAGAACCGGGAAAGCACAGATACGCAGTATTTT
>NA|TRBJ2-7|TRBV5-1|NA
CASSPTGNEQYF
TGCGCCAGCAGCCCTACAGGGAACGAGCAGTACTTC
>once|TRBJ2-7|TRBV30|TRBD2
CAWSTGGGSYEQYF
TGTGCCTGGAGTACGGGAGGGGGATCCTACGAGCAGTACTTC
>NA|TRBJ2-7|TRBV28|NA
CASSLSSYEQYF
TGTGCCAGCAGTTTATCCTCTTACGAGCAGTACTTC
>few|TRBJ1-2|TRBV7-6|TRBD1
CASSPRPGTGAGTYGYTF
TGTGCCAGCAGCCCGCGTCCCGGGACAGGGGCTGGAACCTATGGCTACACCTTC
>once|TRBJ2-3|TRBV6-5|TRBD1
CASSHRGSSTDTQYF
TGTGCCAGCAGTCACAGGGGTTCGAGCACAGATACGCAGTATTTT
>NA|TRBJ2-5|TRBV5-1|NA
CASSLNPRAETQYF
TGCGCCAGCAGCTTGAATCCCCGCGCGGAGACCCAGTACTTC
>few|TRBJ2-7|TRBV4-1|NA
CASMDPTTYEQYF
TGCGCCAGCATGGACCCCACGACCTACGAGCAGTACTTC
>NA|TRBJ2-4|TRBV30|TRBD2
CAWSSGAGGNNIQYF
TGTGCCTGGAGTTCCGGAGCGGGGGGGAATAACATTCAGTACTTC
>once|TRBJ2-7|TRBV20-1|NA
CSARDGYEQYF
TGCAGTGCTAGGGACGGCTACGAGCAGTACTTC
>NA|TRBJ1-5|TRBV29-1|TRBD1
CSVTGVRGNQPQHF
TGCAGCGTCACAGGGGTAAGGGGCAATCAGCCCCAGCATTTT
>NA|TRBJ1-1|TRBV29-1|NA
CSVEESVGTEAFF
TGCAGCGTTGAAGAATCCGTAGGTACTGAAGCTTTCTTT
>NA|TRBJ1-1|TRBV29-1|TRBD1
CSVEDLRGSGTVNTEAFF
TGCAGCGTTGAAGATCTGCGTGGGTCGGGGACAGTGAACACTGAAGCTTTCTTT
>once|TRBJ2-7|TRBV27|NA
CASSRSTAYEQYF
TGTGCCAGCAGCCGGTCGACAGCCTACGAGCAGTACTTC
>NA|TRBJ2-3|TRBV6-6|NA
CASGQRGGPDTQYF
TGTGCCAGCGGACAAAGGGGGGGCCCAGATACGCAGTATTTT
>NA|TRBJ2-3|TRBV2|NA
CASSEISEHGTQYF
TGTGCCAGCAGCGAAATTTCTGAGCATGGTACGCAGTATTTT
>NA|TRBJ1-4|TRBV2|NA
CASSEGPSPVLFF
TGTGCCAGCAGCGAGGGACCCTCCCCGGTACTGTTTTTT
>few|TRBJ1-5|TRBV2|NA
CACEEGWNQPQHF
TGTGCCTGCGAGGAAGGGTGGAATCAGCCCCAGCATTTT
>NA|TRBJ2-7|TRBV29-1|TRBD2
CSVHSGVYEQYF
TGCAGCGTTCATAGCGGGGTATACGAGCAGTACTTC
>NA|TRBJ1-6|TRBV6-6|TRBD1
CASRTGTGANSPLHF
TGTGCCAGCAGAACCGGGACAGGGGCTAATTCACCCCTCCACTTT
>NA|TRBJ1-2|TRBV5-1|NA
CASSLGLEPGGYTF
TGCGCCAGCAGCTTGGGCCTGGAGCCGGGTGGCTACACCTTC
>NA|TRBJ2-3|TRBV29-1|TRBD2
CSEEAGEDTQYF
TGCAGCGAAGAGGCGGGGGAAGATACGCAGTATTTT
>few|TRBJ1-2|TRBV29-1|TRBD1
CSVQGGVYGYTF
TGCAGCGTTCAGGGGGGAGTTTATGGCTACACCTTC
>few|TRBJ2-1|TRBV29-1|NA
CSAQVGGQGEQFF
TGCAGTGCCCAGGTGGGGGGGCAGGGTGAGCAGTTCTTC
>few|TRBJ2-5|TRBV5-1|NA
CASSLRRRLETQYF
TGCGCCAGCAGCTTGAGGAGGAGGTTAGAGACCCAGTACTTC